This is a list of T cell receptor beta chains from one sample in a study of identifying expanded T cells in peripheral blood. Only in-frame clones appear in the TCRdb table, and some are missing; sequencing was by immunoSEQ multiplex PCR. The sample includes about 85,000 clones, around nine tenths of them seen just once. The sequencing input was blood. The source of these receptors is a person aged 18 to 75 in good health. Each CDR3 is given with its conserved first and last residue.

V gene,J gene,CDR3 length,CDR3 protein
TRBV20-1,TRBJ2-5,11,CSATYGETQYF
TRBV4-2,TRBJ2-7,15,CASSQGLAGAYEQYF
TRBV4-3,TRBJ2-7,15,CASSQGLTSLYEQYF
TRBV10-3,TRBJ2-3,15,CAIKFGGGPTDTQYF
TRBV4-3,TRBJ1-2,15,CASSQQVFSGDGYTF
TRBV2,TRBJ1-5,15,CASSEYAREGQPQHF
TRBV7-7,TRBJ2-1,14,CASSLAGDNNEQFF
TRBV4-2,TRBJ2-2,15,CASSQEDSYTGELFF
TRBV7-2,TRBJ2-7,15,CASSLFGTSTYEQYF
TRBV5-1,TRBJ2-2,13,CASSADATGELFF
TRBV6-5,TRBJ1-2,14,CASSILGLRDGYTF
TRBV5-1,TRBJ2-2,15,CASSLSGGNTGELFF